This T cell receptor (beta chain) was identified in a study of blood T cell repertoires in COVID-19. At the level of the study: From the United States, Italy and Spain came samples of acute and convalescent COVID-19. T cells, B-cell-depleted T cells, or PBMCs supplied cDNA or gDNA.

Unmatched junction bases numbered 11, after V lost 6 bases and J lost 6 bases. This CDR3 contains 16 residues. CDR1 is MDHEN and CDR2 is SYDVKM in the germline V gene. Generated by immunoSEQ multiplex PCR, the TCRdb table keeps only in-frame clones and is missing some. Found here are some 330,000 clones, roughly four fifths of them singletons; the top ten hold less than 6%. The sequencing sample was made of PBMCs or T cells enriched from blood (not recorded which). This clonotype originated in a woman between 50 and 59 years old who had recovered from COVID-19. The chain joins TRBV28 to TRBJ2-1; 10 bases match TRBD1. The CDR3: CASSPPGTGVGNEQFF. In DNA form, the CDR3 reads TGTGCCAGCAGCCCTCCCGGGACAGGGGTCGGCAATGAGCAGTTCTTC.